This is a list of T cell receptor beta chains from one sample in a study of tumor and adjacent non-tumor tissue in lung cancer. TCRdb recomputed calls from the multiplex PCR reads with MiXCR, one row per CDR3 protein. The table includes about 110,000 distinct CDR3 sequences, over 75% detected once. The sample comprised lung tumor tissue. Every receptor here comes from a man in his 70s with non-small cell lung cancer. CDR3s include the opening cysteine and the closing phenylalanine or tryptophan. Fields, in order: clone size, J gene, V gene, D gene, CDR3 protein, CDR3 DNA. The D gene is left open where the match is weak. Clone size appears in some rows only: once, few, many, or a class for an expanded clone.

abundance: -; j_gene: TRBJ1-4; v_gene: TRBV4-1; d_gene: -; CDR3aa: CARSQAPSGDNEKLFF; CDR3nt: TGCGCCCGTAGCCAAGCCCCCTCGGGGGATAATGAAAAACTGTTTTTT
abundance: -; j_gene: TRBJ1-6; v_gene: TRBV2; d_gene: -; CDR3aa: CASFLQGSYNSPLHF; CDR3nt: TGTGCCAGCTTCCTACAGGGTTCCTATAATTCACCCCTCCACTTT
abundance: -; j_gene: TRBJ2-1; v_gene: TRBV11-2; d_gene: TRBD2; CDR3aa: CASSLRTSGSYNELFF; CDR3nt: TGTGCCAGCAGCCTACGGACTAGCGGGAGTTATAATGAGCTGTTCTTC
abundance: -; j_gene: TRBJ2-3; v_gene: TRBV29-1; d_gene: TRBD1; CDR3aa: CSVEDRVTDTQYF; CDR3nt: TGCAGCGTCGAAGACAGGGTTACAGATACGCAGTATTTT
abundance: medium-sized; j_gene: TRBJ2-7; v_gene: TRBV4-2; d_gene: -; CDR3aa: CASSQEPGRLYEQYF; CDR3nt: TGTGCCAGCAGCCAGGAGCCGGGACGCCTCTACGAGCAGTACTTC
abundance: -; j_gene: TRBJ1-2; v_gene: TRBV5-4; d_gene: -; CDR3aa: CVSRVVSSYGYTF; CDR3nt: TGTGTCAGCAGAGTGGTCAGCAGCTATGGCTACACCTTC
abundance: many; j_gene: TRBJ2-1; v_gene: TRBV5-1; d_gene: TRBD2; CDR3aa: CASSSGGGYNEQFF; CDR3nt: TGCGCCAGCAGTTCCGGCGGGGGGTACAATGAGCAGTTCTTC
abundance: -; j_gene: TRBJ2-3; v_gene: TRBV29-1; d_gene: -; CDR3aa: CSVDKGADTQCF; CDR3nt: TGTAGCGTTGATAAGGGCGCAGATACGCAGTGTTTT
abundance: -; j_gene: TRBJ2-2; v_gene: TRBV5-1; d_gene: -; CDR3aa: CARSLGTGTGELFF; CDR3nt: TGCGCCAGAAGCTTGGGAACAGGTACCGGGGAGCTGTTTTTT
abundance: -; j_gene: TRBJ2-7; v_gene: TRBV10-3; d_gene: TRBD1; CDR3aa: CTITEYGQGKNTYEQYF; CDR3nt: TGTACCATCACTGAGTACGGACAGGGGAAAAATACCTACGAGCAGTACTTC
abundance: -; j_gene: TRBJ1-2; v_gene: TRBV6-6; d_gene: TRBD1; CDR3aa: CASRGQGSISVYTF; CDR3nt: TGTGCTAGCAGAGGACAGGGATCCATTAGTGTGTACACCTTC
abundance: -; j_gene: TRBJ1-1; v_gene: TRBV10-3; d_gene: -; CDR3aa: CAISPTDRAARAFF; CDR3nt: TGTGCCATCAGTCCTACCGACCGGGCGGCAAGAGCTTTCTTT
abundance: -; j_gene: TRBJ2-1; v_gene: TRBV4-3; d_gene: -; CDR3aa: CASSHNLGAGNEQFF; CDR3nt: TGCGCCAGCAGCCATAATTTAGGGGCTGGGAATGAGCAGTTCTTC
abundance: many; j_gene: TRBJ1-3; v_gene: TRBV7-8; d_gene: -; CDR3aa: CASSLMGAGNTIYF; CDR3nt: TGTGCCAGCAGCTTAATGGGGGCTGGAAACACCATATATTTT
abundance: -; j_gene: TRBJ2-7; v_gene: TRBV12-3/TRBV12-4; d_gene: -; CDR3aa: CASSMGQAYKQYF; CDR3nt: TGTGCCAGCAGTATGGGACAAGCCTACAAGCAATACTTC
abundance: -; j_gene: TRBJ2-7; v_gene: TRBV29-1; d_gene: -; CDR3aa: CSALGRNPEQYF; CDR3nt: TGCAGCGCCTTGGGGAGGAACCCCGAACAGTACTTC
abundance: once; j_gene: TRBJ2-2; v_gene: TRBV4-3; d_gene: TRBD2; CDR3aa: CACSQEVLLAGVGGELFF; CDR3nt: TGCGCCTGCAGCCAAGAAGTCCTCCTAGCGGGAGTAGGCGGGGAGCTGTTTTTT
abundance: once; j_gene: TRBJ2-5; v_gene: TRBV11-2; d_gene: -; CDR3aa: CASTVAAWGGHETQYF; CDR3nt: TGTGCCAGCACCGTGGCAGCATGGGGAGGCCATGAGACCCAGTACTTC
abundance: -; j_gene: TRBJ2-5; v_gene: TRBV20-1; d_gene: TRBD1; CDR3aa: CCAGTELETRYF; CDR3nt: TGCTGTGCAGGGACAGAGTTAGAGACCCGGTACTTC
abundance: -; j_gene: TRBJ2-1; v_gene: TRBV6-5; d_gene: TRBD2; CDR3aa: CARSYGGTRGYNELFF; CDR3nt: TGTGCCAGGAGTTACGGCGGGACTAGGGGATACAATGAGCTGTTCTTC
abundance: many; j_gene: TRBJ2-1; v_gene: TRBV13; d_gene: -; CDR3aa: CASKSGQNNEQFF; CDR3nt: TGTGCCAGCAAATCAGGACAGAACAATGAGCAGTTCTTC
abundance: -; j_gene: TRBJ2-3; v_gene: TRBV6-9; d_gene: -; CDR3aa: CASRYSGQRTDMQYF; CDR3nt: TGTGCCAGCCGTTATTCGGGGCAACGCACAGATATGCAGTATTTT
abundance: -; j_gene: TRBJ2-3; v_gene: TRBV25-1; d_gene: TRBD2; CDR3aa: CASSDSHGTSGTDTQYF; CDR3nt: TGTGCCAGCAGTGACTCCCACGGGACTAGCGGTACAGATACGCAGTATTTT
abundance: -; j_gene: TRBJ1-2; v_gene: TRBV10-3; d_gene: -; CDR3aa: CATSAEQSHCYIF; CDR3nt: TGTGCCACCAGTGCTGAGCAAAGCCACTGCTACATTTTC
abundance: -; j_gene: TRBJ2-3; v_gene: TRBV11-2; d_gene: -; CDR3aa: CASRSEGISDTRYF; CDR3nt: TGTGCCAGCAGATCAGAGGGGATCTCAGATACGCGGTATTTT
abundance: -; j_gene: TRBJ2-3; v_gene: TRBV11-3; d_gene: TRBD2; CDR3aa: CASRAGAKDTQYF; CDR3nt: TGTGCCAGCAGGGCGGGAGCGAAAGATACGCAGTATTTT
abundance: -; j_gene: TRBJ1-1; v_gene: TRBV29-1; d_gene: TRBD1; CDR3aa: CSVFGQATKTEASF; CDR3nt: TGCAGCGTCTTCGGACAGGCTACTAAAACTGAAGCTTCCTTT
abundance: -; j_gene: TRBJ2-3; v_gene: TRBV11-3; d_gene: TRBD2; CDR3aa: CASSLRGLAGRRNRQYF; CDR3nt: TGTGCCAGCAGCCTAAGGGGTCTAGCGGGAAGGCGAAATAGGCAGTATTTT
abundance: -; j_gene: TRBJ1-4; v_gene: TRBV5-1; d_gene: TRBD1; CDR3aa: CASSMIGLRGGTAEKLFF; CDR3nt: TGCGCCAGCAGCATGATTGGTCTCCGAGGGGGGACAGCGGAAAAACTGTTTTTT
abundance: -; j_gene: TRBJ2-2; v_gene: TRBV29-1; d_gene: -; CDR3aa: CSVALRARELFF; CDR3nt: TGCAGCGTTGCGCTTCGCGCCAGGGAGCTGTTTTTT
abundance: -; j_gene: TRBJ2-7; v_gene: TRBV5-1; d_gene: TRBD2; CDR3aa: CGSSMGLAGVLYF; CDR3nt: TGCGGCAGCAGCATGGGACTAGCGGGAGTACTGTACTTC
abundance: -; j_gene: TRBJ2-2; v_gene: TRBV29-1; d_gene: -; CDR3aa: CSIEANGFTGELFF; CDR3nt: TGCAGCATTGAAGCGAACGGATTCACCGGGGAGCTGTTTTTT
abundance: many; j_gene: TRBJ2-3; v_gene: TRBV20-1; d_gene: -; CDR3aa: CSVKAQPITDTQYF; CDR3nt: TGCAGTGTTAAGGCCCAGCCCATCACAGATACGCAGTATTTT
abundance: -; j_gene: TRBJ2-5; v_gene: TRBV6-2/TRBV6-3; d_gene: -; CDR3aa: CASSYSSETQYF; CDR3nt: TGTGCCAGCAGTTACTCTAGTGAGACCCAGTACTTC
abundance: -; j_gene: TRBJ2-5; v_gene: TRBV5-4; d_gene: -; CDR3aa: CANRLLKGITRETQYF; CDR3nt: TGTGCCAACAGGCTTCTCAAGGGGATAACGAGAGAGACCCAGTATTTC
abundance: -; j_gene: TRBJ1-1; v_gene: TRBV28; d_gene: TRBD1; CDR3aa: CTTTNLLRGLNTEAFF; CDR3nt: TGTACCACCACCAATTTACTCAGGGGGCTCAACACTGAAGCTTTCTTT
abundance: -; j_gene: TRBJ2-2; v_gene: TRBV29-1; d_gene: TRBD1; CDR3aa: CSADIAGGTGELLF; CDR3nt: TGCAGCGCTGACATAGCAGGGGGCACCGGGGAGCTGCTTTTT
abundance: -; j_gene: TRBJ1-6; v_gene: TRBV5-4; d_gene: TRBD1; CDR3aa: CPSSMTGDSNPPLHF; CDR3nt: TGTCCCAGTAGCATGACAGGGGATAGTAATCCACCCCTCCACTTT
abundance: many; j_gene: TRBJ2-1; v_gene: TRBV11-2; d_gene: TRBD1; CDR3aa: CASSPGTGRDNEQFF; CDR3nt: TGTGCCAGCAGCCCTGGGACAGGGAGGGACAATGAGCAGTTCTTC
abundance: once; j_gene: TRBJ2-7; v_gene: TRBV5-1; d_gene: -; CDR3aa: CASSLADDGNYEQYF; CDR3nt: TGCGCCAGCAGCTTGGCCGATGACGGAAACTACGAGCAGTACTTC
abundance: -; j_gene: TRBJ1-1; v_gene: TRBV7-8; d_gene: -; CDR3aa: CASSLVLDTEAFF; CDR3nt: TGTGCCAGTAGCTTAGTTTTGGACACTGAAGCTTTCTTT
abundance: -; j_gene: TRBJ1-2; v_gene: TRBV29-1; d_gene: -; CDR3aa: CSVAPYQSSGEDGYTF; CDR3nt: TGCAGTGTTGCTCCCTATCAATCCTCGGGAGAAGATGGCTACACATTC
abundance: -; j_gene: TRBJ1-2; v_gene: TRBV12-3/TRBV12-4; d_gene: -; CDR3aa: CANSPSKNYGYTF; CDR3nt: TGTGCCAACAGCCCGTCTAAGAATTATGGCTACACCTTC
abundance: -; j_gene: TRBJ2-3; v_gene: TRBV9; d_gene: TRBD2; CDR3aa: CASSERAGPSTDTQYF; CDR3nt: TGTGCCAGCAGCGAACGAGCGGGACCTAGCACAGATACGCAATATTTT
abundance: -; j_gene: TRBJ2-1; v_gene: TRBV11-2; d_gene: -; CDR3aa: CVSSIVGGKLYNEQFF; CDR3nt: TGTGTCAGCAGCATAGTAGGGGGGAAATTATACAATGAGCAGTTCTTC
abundance: -; j_gene: TRBJ2-3; v_gene: TRBV28; d_gene: TRBD2; CDR3aa: CTSSQSGRVDTQYF; CDR3nt: TGTACCAGCAGTCAGAGCGGGAGGGTAGATACTCAGTATTTT
abundance: -; j_gene: TRBJ2-3; v_gene: TRBV4-2; d_gene: -; CDR3aa: CASSPTPGSVTDTQYF; CDR3nt: TGTGCCAGCAGCCCAACTCCAGGAAGCGTTACAGATACGCAGTATTTT
abundance: -; j_gene: TRBJ1-1; v_gene: TRBV6-1; d_gene: -; CDR3aa: CVSSERRNLHTEAFF; CDR3nt: TGTGTCAGCAGTGAACGAAGGAACTTGCACACTGAAGCCTTCTTT
abundance: many; j_gene: TRBJ2-2; v_gene: TRBV7-8; d_gene: -; CDR3aa: CASRNTGKGWTGELFF; CDR3nt: TGTGCCAGCAGAAATACAGGGAAGGGGTGGACCGGGGAGCTGTTTTTT
abundance: -; j_gene: TRBJ2-2; v_gene: TRBV28; d_gene: -; CDR3aa: CASRITGYTGELFF; CDR3nt: TGTGCCAGCAGGATCACAGGATACACCGGAGAGCTATTTTTT
abundance: -; j_gene: TRBJ1-2; v_gene: TRBV11-2; d_gene: -; CDR3aa: CVSSLDRRGGYTF; CDR3nt: TGTGTCAGCAGCTTAGATAGGAGGGGCGGATACACCTTC
abundance: -; j_gene: TRBJ2-5; v_gene: TRBV29-1; d_gene: -; CDR3aa: CSVAEWFQETQYF; CDR3nt: TGCAGCGTCGCCGAATGGTTCCAAGAGACCCAGTACTTC
abundance: -; j_gene: TRBJ1-5; v_gene: TRBV12-3/TRBV12-4; d_gene: -; CDR3aa: CASSFKAFAGKQPQHF; CDR3nt: TGTGCCAGCAGTTTTAAGGCCTTTGCGGGCAAACAGCCCCAGCACTTT